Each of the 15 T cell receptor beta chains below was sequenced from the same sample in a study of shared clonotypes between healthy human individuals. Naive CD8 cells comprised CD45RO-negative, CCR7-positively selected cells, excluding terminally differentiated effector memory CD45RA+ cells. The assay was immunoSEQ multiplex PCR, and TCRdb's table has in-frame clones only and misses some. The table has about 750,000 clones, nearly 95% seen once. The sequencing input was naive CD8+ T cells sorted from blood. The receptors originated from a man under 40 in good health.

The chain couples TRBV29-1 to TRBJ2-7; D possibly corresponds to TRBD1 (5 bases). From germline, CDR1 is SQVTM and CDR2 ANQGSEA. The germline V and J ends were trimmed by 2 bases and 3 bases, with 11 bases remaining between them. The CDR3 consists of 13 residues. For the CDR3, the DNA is TGCAGCGTTGAAATGACAGAGAACTACGAGCAGTACTTC. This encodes CSVEMTENYEQYF.

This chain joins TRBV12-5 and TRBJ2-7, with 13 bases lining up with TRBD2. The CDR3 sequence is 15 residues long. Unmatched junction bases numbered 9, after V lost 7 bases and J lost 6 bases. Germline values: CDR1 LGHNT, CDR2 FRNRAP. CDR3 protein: CASAQTRTSGSEQYF. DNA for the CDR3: TGTGCTAGTGCTCAAACCCGGACTAGCGGGAGCGAGCAGTACTTC.

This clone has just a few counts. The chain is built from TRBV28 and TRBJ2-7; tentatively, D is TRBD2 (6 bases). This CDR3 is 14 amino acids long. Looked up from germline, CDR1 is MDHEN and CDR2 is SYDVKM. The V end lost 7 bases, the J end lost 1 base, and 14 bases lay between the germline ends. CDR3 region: CASTRAGPSYEQYF. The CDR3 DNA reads TGTGCCAGCACGAGGGCGGGACCATCCTACGAGCAGTACTTC.

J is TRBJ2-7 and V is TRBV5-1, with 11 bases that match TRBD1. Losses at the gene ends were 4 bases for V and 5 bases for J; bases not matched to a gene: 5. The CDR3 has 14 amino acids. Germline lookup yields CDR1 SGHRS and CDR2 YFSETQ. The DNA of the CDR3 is TGCGCCAGCAGCCCGGACAGGGGGCTAGACGAGCAGTACTTC. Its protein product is CASSPDRGLDEQYF.

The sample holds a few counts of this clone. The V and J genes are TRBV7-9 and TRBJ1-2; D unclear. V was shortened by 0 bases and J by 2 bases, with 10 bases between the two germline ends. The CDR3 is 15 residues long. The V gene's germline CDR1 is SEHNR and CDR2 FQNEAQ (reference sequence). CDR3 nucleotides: TGTGCCAGCAGCTTAGCGGTCGAAACCAACTATGGCTACACCTTC. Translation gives CASSLAVETNYGYTF.

CDR3 bases: TGTGCCAGCAGCGGGATAGGGACAGGGAGAAACACCATATATTTT. Its translation is CASSGIGTGRNTIYF. V and J are TRBV5-5 and TRBJ1-3; 9 positions match TRBD1. From germline, CDR1 is SGHKS and CDR2 YYEKEE (reference sequence). CDR3 length: 15 amino acids. V lost 4 bases to trimming and J lost 5 bases; unmatched junction nucleotides: 7.

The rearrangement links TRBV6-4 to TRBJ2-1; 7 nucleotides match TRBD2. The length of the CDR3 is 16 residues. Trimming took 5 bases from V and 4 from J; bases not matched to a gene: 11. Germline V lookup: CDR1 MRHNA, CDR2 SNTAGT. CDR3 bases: TGTGCCAGCAGTTTAGGACGGGAGGCCACTTACAATGAGCAGTTCTTC. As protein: CASSLGREATYNEQFF.

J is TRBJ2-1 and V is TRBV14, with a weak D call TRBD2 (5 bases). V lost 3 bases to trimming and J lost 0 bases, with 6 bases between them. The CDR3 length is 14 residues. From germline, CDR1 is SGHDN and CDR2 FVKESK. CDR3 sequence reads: CASSHGGSYNEQFF. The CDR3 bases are TGTGCCAGCAGCCACGGAGGCTCCTACAATGAGCAGTTCTTC. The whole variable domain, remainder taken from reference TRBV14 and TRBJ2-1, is EAGVTQFPSHSVIEKGQTVTLRCDPISGHDNLYWYRRVMGKEIKFLLHFVKESKQDESGMPNNRFLAERTGGTYSTLKVQPAELEDSGVYFCASSHGGSYNEQFFGPGTRLTVL.

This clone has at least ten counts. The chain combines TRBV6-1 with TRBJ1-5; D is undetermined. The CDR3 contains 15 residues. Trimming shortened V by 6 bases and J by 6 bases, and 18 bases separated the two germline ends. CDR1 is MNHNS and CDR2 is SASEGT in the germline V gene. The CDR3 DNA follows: TGTGCCAGCAGCCCCCTCCTGGGTTCGGCTCAGCCCCAGCATTTT. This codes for CASSPLLGSAQPQHF.

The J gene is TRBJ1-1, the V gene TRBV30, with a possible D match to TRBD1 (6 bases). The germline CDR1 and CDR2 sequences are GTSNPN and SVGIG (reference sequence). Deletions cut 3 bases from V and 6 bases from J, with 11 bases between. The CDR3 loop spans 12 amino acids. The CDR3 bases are TGTGCCTGGAGACAGGGAAAGCCTGAAGCTTTCTTT. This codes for CAWRQGKPEAFF.

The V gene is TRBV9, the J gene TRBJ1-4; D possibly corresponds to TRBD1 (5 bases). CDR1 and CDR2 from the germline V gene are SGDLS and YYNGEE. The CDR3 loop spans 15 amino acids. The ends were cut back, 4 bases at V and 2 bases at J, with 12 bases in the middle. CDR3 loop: CASSSTGRTNEKLFF. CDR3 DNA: TGTGCCAGCAGCTCCACGGGACGGACTAATGAAAAACTGTTTTTT.

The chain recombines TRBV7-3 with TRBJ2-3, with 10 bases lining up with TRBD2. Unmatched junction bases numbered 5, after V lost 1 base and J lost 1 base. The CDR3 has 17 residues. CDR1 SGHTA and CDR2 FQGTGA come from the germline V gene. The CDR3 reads CASSLISLAGGTDTQYF. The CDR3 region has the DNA TGTGCCAGCAGCTTAATTAGTCTAGCGGGAGGCACAGATACGCAGTATTTT.

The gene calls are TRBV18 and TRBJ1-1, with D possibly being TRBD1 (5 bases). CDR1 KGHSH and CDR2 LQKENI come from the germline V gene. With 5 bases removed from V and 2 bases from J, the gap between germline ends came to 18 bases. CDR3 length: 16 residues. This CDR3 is CASSEGVWRKNTEAFF. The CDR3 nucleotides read TGTGCCAGCTCAGAAGGGGTTTGGCGAAAAAACACTGAAGCTTTCTTT.

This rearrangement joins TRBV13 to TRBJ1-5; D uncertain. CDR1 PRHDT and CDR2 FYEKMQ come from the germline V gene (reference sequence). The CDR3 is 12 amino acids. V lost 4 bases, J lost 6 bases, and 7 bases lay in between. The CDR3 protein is CASSSGSQPQHF. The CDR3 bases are TGTGCCAGCAGCTCGGGGAGTCAGCCCCAGCATTTT.

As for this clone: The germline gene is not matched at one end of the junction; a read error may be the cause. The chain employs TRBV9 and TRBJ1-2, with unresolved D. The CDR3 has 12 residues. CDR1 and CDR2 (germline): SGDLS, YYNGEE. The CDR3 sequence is CANSVNMGGCTF. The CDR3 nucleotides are TGTGCCAACAGCGTGAACATGGGTGGCTGCACCTTC.